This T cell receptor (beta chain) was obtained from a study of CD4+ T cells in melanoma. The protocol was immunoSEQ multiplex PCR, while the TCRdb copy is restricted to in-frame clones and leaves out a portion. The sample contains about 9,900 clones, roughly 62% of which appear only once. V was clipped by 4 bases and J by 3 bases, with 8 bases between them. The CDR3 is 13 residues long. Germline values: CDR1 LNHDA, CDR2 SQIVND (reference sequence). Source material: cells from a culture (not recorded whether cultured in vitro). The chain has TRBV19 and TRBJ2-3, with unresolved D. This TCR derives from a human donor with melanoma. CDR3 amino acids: CASSTFRTDTQYF. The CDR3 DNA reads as TGTGCCAGTAGTACATTTAGGACAGATACGCAGTATTTT.